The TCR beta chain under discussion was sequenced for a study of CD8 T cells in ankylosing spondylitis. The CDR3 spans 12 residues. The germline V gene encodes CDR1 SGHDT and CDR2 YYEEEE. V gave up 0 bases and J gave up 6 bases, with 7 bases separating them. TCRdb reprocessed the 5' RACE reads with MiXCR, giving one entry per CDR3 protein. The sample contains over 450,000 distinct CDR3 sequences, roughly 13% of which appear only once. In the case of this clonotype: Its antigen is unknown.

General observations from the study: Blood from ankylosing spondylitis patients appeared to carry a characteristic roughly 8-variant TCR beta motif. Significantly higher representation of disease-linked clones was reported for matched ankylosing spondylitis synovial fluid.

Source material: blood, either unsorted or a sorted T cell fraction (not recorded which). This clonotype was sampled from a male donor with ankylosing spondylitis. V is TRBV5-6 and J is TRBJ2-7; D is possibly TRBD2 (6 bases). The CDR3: CASSLGGGEQYV. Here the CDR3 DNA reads TGTGCCAGCAGCTTGGGGGGAGGCGAGCAGTACGTC.